One and the same sample provided the 26 T cell receptor beta chains below, sequenced in a study of blood T cells in healthy people across ages. It was with a sample-barcoded 5' primer and a J-beta primer mix that a second PCR of roughly 7 to 12 cycles was run. In TCRdb, the 5' RACE reads were re-called with MiXCR into one record per CDR3 protein. The top ten hold under 8.5% of the sample, which has about 1.4 million distinct CDR3 sequences, roughly 59% seen once. The sample consisted of blood. Receptors were obtained from a man younger than 30 in good health.

This clonotype was found a few times. The chain recombines TRBV5-1 with TRBJ2-4, with D tentatively TRBD1 (6 bases). Germline V gene data show CDR1 as SGHRS and CDR2 as YFSETQ. Between the trimmed V and J ends, which lost 2 bases and 0 bases, there was a span of 12 bases. The CDR3 consists of 16 residues. The CDR3, as DNA: TGCGCCAGCAGCTTAGGAGACAGGCTAGCCAAAAACATTCAGTACTTC. Its translation is CASSLGDRLAKNIQYF.

This CDR3 reads CASSYSVSKDGYTF. In DNA form, the CDR3 reads TGTGCCAGCAGTTACTCCGTCTCCAAGGATGGCTACACCTTC. The chain uses TRBV6-6 and TRBJ1-2; no definite D call. Germline loops: CDR1 MNHNY, CDR2 SVGAGI (reference sequence). The CDR3 sequence is 14 residues long. The V gene lost 0 bases and the J gene lost 6 bases, with 11 bases spanning the gap.

In this sample, this clonotype turned up many times. V and J are TRBV9 and TRBJ1-2, with TRBD1 identical over 10 bases. The CDR3 consists of 13 residues. With V trimmed by 2 bases and J by 6 bases, 1 base remained unmatched. The germline V gene has CDR1 SGDLS and CDR2 YYNGEE. DNA for the CDR3: TGTGCCAGCAGCGTCGGGACAGGGGATGGCTACACCTTC. Amino acid sequence: CASSVGTGDGYTF.

The V gene is TRBV3-1, the J gene TRBJ1-2; tentatively, D is TRBD1 (6 bases). The CDR3 runs to 16 residues. V shed 6 bases and J shed 0 bases, with 17 bases lying between them. Per germline, CDR1 LGHDT and CDR2 YNNKEL (reference sequence). This CDR3 reads CASSPLPGDANYGYTF. CDR3 sequence (DNA): TGTGCCAGCAGTCCACTACCAGGGGACGCTAACTATGGCTACACCTTC.

V gene TRBV4-1 combines with J gene TRBJ2-7; no clear D. CDR3 length: 13 amino acids. V was clipped by 3 bases and J by 4 bases, with 10 bases between them. Per the germline V gene, CDR1 is MGHRA and CDR2 is YSYEKL. DNA for the CDR3: TGCGCCAGCAGCCATAAAACAAGTTACGAGCAGTACTTC. Translated, it gives CASSHKTSYEQYF.

This clonotype showed up just a few times. The rearrangement uses TRBV20-1 and TRBJ2-7; D is unresolved. The CDR3 sequence is 14 residues long. V lost 3 bases to trimming and J lost 2 bases, with 14 bases between them. Germline CDR1 reads DFQATT; CDR2 reads SNEGSKA (reference sequence). CDR3 DNA: TGCAGTGCTAGTCTATGGGCGGACCCCTACGAGCAGTACTTC. It specifies CSASLWADPYEQYF.

The J gene is TRBJ2-1, the V gene TRBV14; 10 nucleotides line up with TRBD1. Germline values: CDR1 SGHDN, CDR2 FVKESK. Trimming at V came to 1 base and at J to 8 bases, leaving 8 bases not matched to a gene. This CDR3 spans 16 amino acids. This CDR3 reads CASSQARQGAWDEQFF. The CDR3 bases are TGTGCCAGCAGCCAAGCCAGACAGGGGGCGTGGGATGAGCAGTTCTTC.

This clonotype has more than one count but fewer than ten. The chain joins TRBV2 to TRBJ2-1, with TRBD2 identical over 7 bases. Germline assignment: CDR1 SNHLY and CDR2 FYNNEI. CDR3 length equals 15 residues. The J segment lost 4 bases and the V segment lost 4 bases, leaving 7 bases of the junction unmatched. CDR3 amino acids: CASSAGASGYNEQFF. As DNA, the CDR3 is TGTGCCAGCAGTGCTGGTGCTAGCGGATACAATGAGCAGTTCTTC.

The chain joins TRBV20-1 to TRBJ2-1, with D perhaps matching TRBD1 or TRBD2 (5 bases each). The germline CDR1 and CDR2 sequences are DFQATT and SNEGSKA (reference sequence). This CDR3 region has 17 residues. Trimming pared 4 bases from V and 4 bases from J, leaving 23 bases between. The CDR3 sequence is CSATPGTENSVYNEQFF. For the CDR3, the DNA is TGCAGTGCTACCCCCGGGACCGAAAATTCCGTTTACAATGAGCAGTTCTTC.

The chain couples TRBV7-6 to TRBJ2-3; D remains ambiguous. The CDR3 loop spans 14 amino acids. Germline CDR1 and CDR2: SGHVS and FNYEAQ. The ends were cut back, 1 base at V and 4 bases at J, with 9 bases in the middle. CDR3 in DNA: TGTGCCAGCAGCTTAGGGCTGCAGGCAGATACGCAGTATTTT. Protein: CASSLGLQADTQYF.

The CDR3 sequence is CSANSLTPNSPQGPYEQYF. Here the CDR3 DNA reads TGCAGTGCTAATTCCCTTACTCCTAACAGTCCCCAAGGGCCCTACGAGCAGTACTTC. V and J are TRBV20-1 and TRBJ2-7; D ambiguous. The CDR3 loop spans 19 amino acids. V lost 4 bases to trimming and J lost 2 bases, with 30 bases between them. Germline CDR1 reads DFQATT; CDR2 reads SNEGSKA (reference sequence).

The rearrangement uses TRBV3-1 and TRBJ1-5; possibly TRBD1 for D (6 bases). Per germline, CDR1 LGHDT and CDR2 YNNKEL (reference sequence). The CDR3 is 14 residues long. Trimming stripped 5 bases from V and 5 bases from J, with 13 bases between. CDR3 sequence: CASSDAAGDQPQHF. The DNA for the CDR3 is TGTGCCAGCAGCGACGCCGCAGGGGATCAGCCCCAGCATTTT. The complete variable domain, with remaining parts taken from reference TRBV3-1 and TRBJ1-5, reads DTAVSQTPKYLVTQMGNDKSIKCEQNLGHDTMYWYKQDSKKFLKIMFSYNNKELIINETVPNRFSPKSPDKAHLNLHINSLELGDSAVYFCASSDAAGDQPQHFGDGTRLSIL.

This clonotype was observed a handful of times. V gene TRBV7-6 combines with J gene TRBJ2-3; D ambiguous. Germline CDR1 is SGHVS and CDR2 is FNYEAQ. Trimming took off 1 base at V and 6 bases at J, with 8 bases between the two ends. The CDR3 is made up of 13 amino acids. The CDR3 sequence: CASSLGGLDTQYF. The CDR3 DNA is TGTGCCAGCAGCTTAGGAGGCTTGGATACGCAGTATTTT.

The chain combines TRBV11-1 with TRBJ2-1, with TRBD1 as a possible D gene (5 bases). Trimming left V 5 bases short and J 4 bases short, with 18 bases between. There are 16 residues in the CDR3. Germline V gives CDR1 SGHAT, CDR2 FQDESV (reference sequence). CDR3 DNA: TGTGCCAGCAGCCCACAGGCCATGACCTATTACAATGAGCAGTTCTTC. It yields the protein CASSPQAMTYYNEQFF.

This clonotype was seen more than once but under ten times. The chain is built from TRBV19 and TRBJ2-1; 8 bases line up with TRBD2. CDR3 size: 16 residues. V shed 5 bases and J 5 bases; nucleotides not matched to a gene: 11. Germline V lookup: CDR1 LNHDA, CDR2 SQIVND (reference sequence). Here the CDR3 DNA reads TGTGCCAGTAGTCCCAGGACTAGCCCATTTAACAATGAGCAGTTCTTC. It yields the protein CASSPRTSPFNNEQFF.

V gene TRBV2 combines with J gene TRBJ1-2; 7 bases fit TRBD1. The CDR3 contains 12 residues. Losses at the gene ends were 9 bases for V and 5 bases for J; bases not matched to a gene: 6. CDR1 and CDR2 from the germline V gene are SNHLY and FYNNEI. The CDR3 DNA is TGTGCCAGGCTTACAGGGGTGTATGGCTACACCTTC. Its translation is CARLTGVYGYTF.

This clonotype is a singleton in its sample. This chain uses TRBV20-1 with TRBJ2-3, with 11 bases matching TRBD2. CDR1 and CDR2 from the germline V gene are DFQATT and SNEGSKA (reference sequence). The CDR3 consists of 14 residues. The chain's CDR3 is CSASGTSGASTQYF. The CDR3 region has the DNA TGCAGCGCTTCCGGGACTAGCGGTGCAAGTACGCAGTATTTT.

This clonotype was recorded once. The V and J genes are TRBV7-8 and TRBJ1-1; D gene ambiguous. Deletions cut 5 bases from V and 6 bases from J, with 13 bases between. Germline CDR1 is SGHVS and CDR2 is FQNEAQ. This CDR3 has 13 amino acids. For the CDR3, the DNA is TGTGCCAGCAGCCACGCCCCGGCCCCTGAAGCTTTCTTT. Translating gives CASSHAPAPEAFF.

This clonotype has more than one count but fewer than ten. The chain employs TRBV10-3 and TRBJ2-5; perhaps TRBD1 as D (6 bases). The CDR3 contains 12 residues. With 7 bases removed from V and 4 bases from J, the gap between germline ends came to 10 bases. In germline, CDR1 is ENHRY, CDR2 SYGVKD. CDR3 nucleotides: TGTGCCATCATGGACAGTGGAGAGACCCAGTACTTC. Amino acid sequence: CAIMDSGETQYF.

Worth noting for this clonotype: A clone one base away is much larger, so this may be a read error. CDR3 protein: CSVPTRGGREQYF. The CDR3 DNA reads as TGCAGCGTTCCTACCCGGGGGGGTCGTGAGCAGTACTTC. The chain carries TRBV29-1 and TRBJ2-7; TRBD2 aligns across 8 bases. The V and J ends lost 5 bases and 7 bases, in that order; junction bases with no gene match: 10. The CDR3 sequence is 13 residues long. Germline V gene lookup returns CDR1 SQVTM and CDR2 ANQGSEA.

Comment on this clonotype: Given a much more abundant clone one base away, this may be a read error. The chain recombines TRBV15 with TRBJ1-4; unclear D gene. V shed 5 bases and J shed 8 bases, with 9 bases lying between them. The CDR3 contains 12 residues. Germline V gives CDR1 LNHNV, CDR2 YYDKDF (reference sequence). The CDR3: CATSGYREKLFF. The DNA of the CDR3 is TGTGCCACCAGCGGATACCGGGAAAAACTGTTTTTT.

This clonotype was detected a few times. Here the CDR3 reads CASSQDRGADNYGYTF. Written as DNA, the CDR3 is TGCGCCAGCAGCCAAGATCGGGGGGCTGACAACTATGGCTACACCTTC. The chain couples TRBV4-3 to TRBJ1-2, with D possibly TRBD1 on 6 matching bases. Trimming took 0 bases from V and 2 from J, leaving 13 bases between them. The V gene's germline CDR1 is LGHNA and CDR2 YSLEER. CDR3 length: 16 amino acids.

This clonotype came up a few times. This chain links TRBV29-1 with TRBJ2-1, with D perhaps TRBD2 (5 bases). This CDR3 has 15 amino acids. Trimming left V 5 bases short and J 2 bases short, with 16 bases between. Per the germline V gene, CDR1 is SQVTM and CDR2 is ANQGSEA. Here the CDR3 DNA reads TGCAGCGTTATGGGGAGTCTAGGGACCTACAATGAGCAGTTCTTC. Its protein is CSVMGSLGTYNEQFF.

This sequence joins TRBV20-1 and TRBJ1-5; D possibly corresponds to TRBD1 (6 bases). Germline CDR1 DFQATT, CDR2 SNEGSKA (reference sequence). Between the trimmed V and J ends, which lost 3 bases and 11 bases, there was a span of 17 bases. This CDR3 has 13 residues. CDR3 nucleotide sequence: TGCAGTGCTAGGGAGGGGGGAGGGAGGACCCAGCATTTT. The encoded protein is CSAREGGGRTQHF.

This clonotype was counted at least ten times. This chain connects TRBV6-5 to TRBJ2-3; 9 bases are shared with TRBD2. The CDR3 is 16 amino acids. In germline, CDR1 is MNHEY, CDR2 SVGAGI. The J segment lost 3 bases and the V segment lost 0 bases, leaving 4 bases of the junction unmatched. The chain's CDR3 is CASSYSISGSTDTQYF. As DNA, the CDR3 is TGTGCCAGCAGTTACTCGATTAGCGGGAGTACAGATACGCAGTATTTT.

This clonotype appeared a few times. The rearrangement joins TRBV4-2 to TRBJ1-2; no definite D call. The CDR3 extends over 11 amino acids. The germline CDR1 and CDR2 sequences are LGHNA and YNFKEQ. Trimming cost V 6 bases and J 7 bases, with 9 bases left between them. This CDR3 reads CASSRTGGYTF. The CDR3 DNA is TGTGCCAGCAGTCGAACGGGTGGCTACACCTTC.